This T cell receptor (beta chain) was identified during a study of T-cell memory formation after mild COVID-19. Concerning this clonotype: Antigen: not known.

General study points: Clones that got smaller from day 15 to 85 had even CD4/CD8, while clones growing later tipped toward CD4+.

Researchers used 5'RACE with constant-segment primers to make TCR alpha and TCR beta cDNA libraries that carry sample barcodes and UMIs. TCRdb reprocessed the 5' RACE reads via MiXCR and lists one record per CDR3 protein. The sample has about 88,000 distinct CDR3 sequences, around a quarter seen once. Input material: PBMCs or a T cell subset sorted from them (not recorded which). This receptor was obtained from a man between 18 and 35 years old who had mild COVID-19 (a few samples of this study predate the infection). Cell type and time point are not known.

The CDR3 coding sequence is TGTGCCAGCAGCTTAACCGGGACAGACTATGGCTACACCTTC. Protein: CASSLTGTDYGYTF. The rearrangement joins TRBV7-9 to TRBJ1-2, with TRBD1 matching over 7 bases. Per germline, CDR1 SEHNR and CDR2 FQNEAQ (reference sequence). With 2 bases clipped from V and 3 bases from J, the junction kept 3 bases outside the gene matches. The CDR3 runs to 14 residues. Filled out from reference TRBV7-9 and TRBJ1-2, the complete variable domain reads DTGVSQNPRHKITKRGQNVTFRCDPISEHNRLYWYRQTLGQGPEFLTYFQNEAQLEKSRLLSDRFSAERPKGSFSTLEIQRTEQGDSAMYLCASSLTGTDYGYTFGSGTRLTVV.